This TCR beta chain was profiled in a study of T cells after yellow fever vaccination. TCRdb analysed the 5' RACE reads with MiXCR anew, one entry per CDR3 protein. The repertoire holds around 600,000 distinct CDR3 sequences, 9% to 15% seen once, with 15% in the top ten. The germline CDR1 and CDR2 sequences are DFQATT and SNEGSKA (reference sequence). The ends were cut back, 4 bases at V and 1 base at J, with 10 bases in the middle. The CDR3 spans 14 residues. The sample consisted of PBMCs, taken on the day of the yellow fever booster vaccination. The source is a man under 40 who received the YFV17D yellow fever vaccine. The chain is built from TRBV20-1 and TRBJ2-2; D remains unclear. CDR3 in DNA: TGCAGTGCTAAGTGGGAACTGAACACCGGGGAGCTGTTTTTT. This gives the protein CSAKWELNTGELFF.